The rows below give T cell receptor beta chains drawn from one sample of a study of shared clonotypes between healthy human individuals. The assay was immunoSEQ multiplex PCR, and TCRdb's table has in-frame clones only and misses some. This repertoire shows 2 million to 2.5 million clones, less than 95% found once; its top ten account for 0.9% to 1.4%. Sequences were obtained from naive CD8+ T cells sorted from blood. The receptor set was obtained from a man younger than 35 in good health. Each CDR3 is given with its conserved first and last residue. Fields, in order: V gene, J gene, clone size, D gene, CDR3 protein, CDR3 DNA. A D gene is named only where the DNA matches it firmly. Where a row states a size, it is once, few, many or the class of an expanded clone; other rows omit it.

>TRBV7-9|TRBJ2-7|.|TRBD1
CASSPRAGQGVYEQYF
TGTGCCAGCAGCCCCCGGGCCGGACAGGGAGTGTACGAGCAGTACTTC
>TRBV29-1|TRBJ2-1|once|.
CSVDSRESSYNEQFF
TGCAGCGTTGATTCTCGGGAGAGCTCCTACAATGAGCAGTTCTTC
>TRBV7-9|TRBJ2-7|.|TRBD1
CASSSWSAGGESYEQYF
TGTGCCAGCAGCTCGTGGTCGGCAGGGGGCGAATCCTACGAGCAGTACTTC
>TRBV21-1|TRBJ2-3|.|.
CASSPRTNGLAQEKGPDTQYF
TGTGCCAGCAGCCCCCGAACGAATGGACTAGCGCAGGAGAAGGGCCCAGATACGCAGTATTTT
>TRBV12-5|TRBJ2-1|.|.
CASGLTWNEQFF
TGTGCTAGTGGTTTGACGTGGAATGAGCAGTTCTTC
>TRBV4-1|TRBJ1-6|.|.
CASSQAPGSNSPLHF
TGCGCCAGCAGCCAAGCCCCGGGGAGTAATTCACCCCTCCACTTT
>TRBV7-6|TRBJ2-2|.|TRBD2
CASSPGTSVPGELFF
TGTGCCAGCAGCCCCGGGACTAGCGTTCCCGGGGAGCTGTTTTTT
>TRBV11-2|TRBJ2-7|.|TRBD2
CASSFGGREGYEQYF
TGTGCCAGCAGCTTTGGCGGGAGAGAGGGCTACGAGCAGTACTTC
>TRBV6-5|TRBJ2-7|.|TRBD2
CASSYSTLAGAEQYF
TGTGCCAGCAGTTACTCGACGCTAGCGGGAGCCGAGCAGTACTTC
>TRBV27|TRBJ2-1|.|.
CASSPEPVVGTEQFF
TGTGCCAGCAGTCCCGAGCCCGTAGTAGGGACTGAGCAGTTCTTC
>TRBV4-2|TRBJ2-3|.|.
CASSQDLRGAFTDTQYF
TGTGCCAGCAGCCAAGATTTGCGGGGTGCATTCACAGATACGCAGTATTTT
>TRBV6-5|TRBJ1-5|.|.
CASSPRQVGNQPQHF
TGTGCCAGCAGTCCCCGACAGGTTGGAAATCAGCCCCAGCATTTT
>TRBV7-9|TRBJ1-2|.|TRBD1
CASSLVGTDSGYTF
TGTGCCAGCAGCTTAGTGGGGACAGATTCCGGCTACACCTTC
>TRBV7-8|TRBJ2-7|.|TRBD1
CASSNGQGGVEQYF
TGTGCCAGCAGCAACGGACAGGGTGGAGTCGAGCAGTACTTC
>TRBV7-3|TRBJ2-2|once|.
CASSPWGEADTGELFF
TGTGCCAGCAGCCCCTGGGGGGAGGCCGACACCGGGGAGCTGTTTTTT
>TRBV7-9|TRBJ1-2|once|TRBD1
CASSNGQGKNGYTF
TGTGCCAGCAGCAACGGACAGGGAAAGAATGGCTACACCTTC
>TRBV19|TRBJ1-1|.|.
CASSIVLAGVTEAFF
TGTGCCAGTAGTATAGTGCTCGCAGGGGTGACTGAAGCTTTCTTT
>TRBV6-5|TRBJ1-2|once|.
CASTGGSSGYTF
TGTGCCAGCACGGGTGGGTCGTCCGGCTACACCTTC
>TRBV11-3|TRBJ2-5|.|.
CASSLDNQETQYF
TGTGCCAGCAGCTTGGACAATCAAGAGACCCAGTACTTC
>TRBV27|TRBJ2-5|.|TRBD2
CASSPLAVQLQETQYF
TGTGCCAGCAGTCCTCTAGCGGTCCAGCTCCAAGAGACCCAGTACTTC
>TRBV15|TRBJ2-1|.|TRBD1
CASSTGGSHEQFF
TGTGCCTCCTCGACAGGGGGCAGTCATGAGCAGTTCTTC
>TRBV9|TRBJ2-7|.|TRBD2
CASSLTSGEFYEQYF
TGTGCCAGCAGCCTGACTAGCGGGGAATTTTACGAGCAGTACTTC
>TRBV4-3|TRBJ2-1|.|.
CASSQDSANEQFF
TGCGCCAGCAGCCAAGACTCAGCCAATGAGCAGTTCTTC
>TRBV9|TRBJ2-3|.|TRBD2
CASSVGSGIDTQYF
TGTGCCAGCAGCGTAGGTAGCGGGATCGATACGCAGTATTTT
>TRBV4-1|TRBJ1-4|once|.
CASSQPVSTNEKLFF
TGCGCCAGCAGCCAGCCGGTGTCAACTAATGAAAAACTGTTTTTT
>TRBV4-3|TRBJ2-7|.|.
CASSSLEGEEGEQYF
TGCGCCAGCAGTTCCCTGGAGGGAGAAGAAGGCGAGCAGTACTTC
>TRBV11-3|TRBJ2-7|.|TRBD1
CASSSRDSPYEQYF
TGTGCCAGCAGCAGTAGGGACAGTCCCTACGAGCAGTACTTC
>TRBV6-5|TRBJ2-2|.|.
CASSYRTGNTGELFF
TGTGCCAGCAGTTATCGGACGGGTAACACCGGGGAGCTGTTTTTT
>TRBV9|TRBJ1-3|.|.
CASSDLGVGNTIYF
TGTGCCAGCAGTGATCTTGGGGTTGGAAACACCATATATTTT
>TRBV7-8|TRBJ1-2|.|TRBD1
CASSVPGQGLYGYTF
TGTGCCAGCAGCGTGCCGGGACAGGGACTTTATGGCTACACCTTC
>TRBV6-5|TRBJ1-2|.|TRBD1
CASSLGQGAGYTF
TGTGCCAGCAGTTTAGGACAGGGGGCTGGCTACACCTTC
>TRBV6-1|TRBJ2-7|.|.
CASSFLAEQYF
TGTGCCAGCAGCTTCTTAGCGGAGCAGTACTTC
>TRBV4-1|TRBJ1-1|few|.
CASSQAGFTEAFF
TGCGCCAGCAGCCAAGCAGGGTTCACTGAAGCTTTCTTT
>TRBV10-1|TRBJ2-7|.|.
CASSARPDSTYEQYF
TGCGCCAGCAGTGCCCGTCCCGACAGCACCTACGAGCAGTACTTC
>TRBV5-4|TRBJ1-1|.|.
CASSEDRPDEAFF
TGTGCCAGCAGCGAAGACAGGCCCGACGAAGCTTTCTTT
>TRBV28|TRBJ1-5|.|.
CASSLGGHQPQHF
TGTGCCAGCAGTTTAGGGGGGCATCAGCCCCAGCATTTT
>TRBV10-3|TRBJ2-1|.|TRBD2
CATERLAEDNEQFF
TGTGCCACGGAGCGACTAGCGGAGGACAATGAGCAGTTCTTC
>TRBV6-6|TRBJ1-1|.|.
CASSYGGGTEAFF
TGTGCCAGCAGTTACGGGGGTGGCACTGAAGCTTTCTTT
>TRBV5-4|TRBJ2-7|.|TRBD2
CASSLASSGREEQYF
TGTGCCAGCAGCCTGGCATCTAGCGGGAGGGAAGAGCAGTACTTC
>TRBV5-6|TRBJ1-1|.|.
CASSLGVWGSSAEAFF
TGTGCCAGCAGCTTGGGGGTCTGGGGCTCGAGCGCTGAAGCTTTCTTT
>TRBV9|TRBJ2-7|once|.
CASSVGGGGSYEQYF
TGTGCCAGCAGCGTAGGAGGGGGAGGCTCCTACGAGCAGTACTTC
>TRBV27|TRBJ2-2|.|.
CASSSRDIDTGELFF
TGTGCCAGCAGTTCCCGGGACATAGATACCGGGGAGCTGTTTTTT